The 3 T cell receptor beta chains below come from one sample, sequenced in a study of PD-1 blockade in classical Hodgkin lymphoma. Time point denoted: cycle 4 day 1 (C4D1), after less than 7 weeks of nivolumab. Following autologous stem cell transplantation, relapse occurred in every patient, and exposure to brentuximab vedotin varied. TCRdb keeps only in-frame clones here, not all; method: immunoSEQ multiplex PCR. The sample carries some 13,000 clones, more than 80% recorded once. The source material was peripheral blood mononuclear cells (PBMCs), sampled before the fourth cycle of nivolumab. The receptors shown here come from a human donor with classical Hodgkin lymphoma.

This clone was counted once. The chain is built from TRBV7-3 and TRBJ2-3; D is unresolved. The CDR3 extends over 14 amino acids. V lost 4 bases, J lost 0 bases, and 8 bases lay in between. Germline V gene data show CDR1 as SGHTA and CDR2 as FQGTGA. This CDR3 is CASSSETSTDTQYF. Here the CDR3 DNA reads TGTGCCAGCAGCTCTGAAACTAGCACAGATACGCAGTATTTT.

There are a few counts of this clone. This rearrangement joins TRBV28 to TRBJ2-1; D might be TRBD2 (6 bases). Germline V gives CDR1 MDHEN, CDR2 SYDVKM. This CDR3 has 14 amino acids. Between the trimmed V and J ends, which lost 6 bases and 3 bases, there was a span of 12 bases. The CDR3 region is CASSSGTRYNEQFF. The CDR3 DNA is TGTGCCAGCAGCTCCGGGACTCGCTACAATGAGCAGTTCTTC. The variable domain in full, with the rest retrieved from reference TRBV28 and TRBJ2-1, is DVKVTQSSRYLVKRTGEKVFLECVQDMDHENMFWYRQDPGLGLRLIYFSYDVKMKEKGDIPEGYSVSREKKERFSLILESASTNQTSMYLCASSSGTRYNEQFFGPGTRLTVL.

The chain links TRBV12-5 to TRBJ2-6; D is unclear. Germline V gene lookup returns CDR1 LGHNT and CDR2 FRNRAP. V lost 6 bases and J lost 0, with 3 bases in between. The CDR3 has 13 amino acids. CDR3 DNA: TGTGCTAGTGGCCTCTCTGGGGCCAACGTCCTGACTTTC. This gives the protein CASGLSGANVLTF.